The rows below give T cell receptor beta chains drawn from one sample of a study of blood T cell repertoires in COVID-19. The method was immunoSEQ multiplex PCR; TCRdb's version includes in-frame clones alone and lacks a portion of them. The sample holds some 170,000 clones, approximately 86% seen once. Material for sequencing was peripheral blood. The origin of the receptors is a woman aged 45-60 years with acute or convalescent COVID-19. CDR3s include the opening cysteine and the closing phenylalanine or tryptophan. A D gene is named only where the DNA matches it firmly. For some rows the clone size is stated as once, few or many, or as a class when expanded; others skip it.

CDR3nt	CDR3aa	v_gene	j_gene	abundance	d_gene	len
TGTGCCAGCAGCTTGGGGGGCAACGACCATGAAAAACTGTTTTTT	CASSLGGNDHEKLFF	TRBV5-5	TRBJ1-4	few	NA	15
TGTGCCAGCAGCTTGGGACAGGTCAATCAGCCCCAGCATTTT	CASSLGQVNQPQHF	TRBV5-5	TRBJ1-5	NA	NA	14
TGTGCCACCAGCAGGACAGGGCTTTGGAATGAGCAGTTCTTC	CATSRTGLWNEQFF	TRBV15	TRBJ2-1	NA	TRBD1	14
TGTGCCAGCTCACCGGGAGACGGTCGATCCTATGGCTACACCTTC	CASSPGDGRSYGYTF	TRBV18	TRBJ1-2	NA	NA	15
TGTGCCAGCAGTTACACCCGACTACCGCCGTACAATGAGCAGTTCTTC	CASSYTRLPPYNEQFF	TRBV6-5	TRBJ2-1	NA	NA	16
TGTGCCAGCAGTTTGTGGCCCCCCTACGAGCAGTACTTC	CASSLWPPYEQYF	TRBV27	TRBJ2-7	NA	NA	13
TGTGCCAGCAGCTTAGTCTCGGAGCTGTTTTTT	CASSLVSELFF	TRBV11-2	TRBJ2-2	once	NA	11
TGTGCCAGCAGCGCGGACTATATCTACCAAGAGACCCAGTACTTC	CASSADYIYQETQYF	TRBV11-2	TRBJ2-5	NA	NA	15
TGTGCCAGCAGCTTTAGAGGGGGCCCCACAGATACGCAGTATTTT	CASSFRGGPTDTQYF	TRBV7-9	TRBJ2-3	NA	TRBD1	15
TGTGCCAGCAGTCTGCCCCGGGACAGACTTACGCCCTCTGGAAACACCATATATTTT	CASSLPRDRLTPSGNTIYF	TRBV27	TRBJ1-3	NA	TRBD1	19
TGTGCCAGCAGTTCAGGGTTAGCCAAAAACATTCAGTACTTC	CASSSGLAKNIQYF	TRBV6-5	TRBJ2-4	NA	NA	14
TGTGCCAGCAGTACTGGACTAGCGGGAGGTTACGAGCAGTACTTC	CASSTGLAGGYEQYF	TRBV6-2/TRBV6-3	TRBJ2-7	NA	TRBD2	15
TGTGCCACCAGCTCTGACAGGGTCGGCACAGATACGCAGTATTTT	CATSSDRVGTDTQYF	TRBV15	TRBJ2-3	many	TRBD1	15
TGCGCCAGCCACTCGGACAATGAGCAGTTCTTC	CASHSDNEQFF	TRBV5-1	TRBJ2-1	NA	NA	11
TGTGCCAGCAGCCTCGGGACAGGCTCTGAAAAACTGTTTTTT	CASSLGTGSEKLFF	TRBV3-1/TRBV3-2	TRBJ1-4	NA	TRBD1	14
TGTGCCTGGAGCGAGACTGAGGGATATGGCTACACCTTC	CAWSETEGYGYTF	TRBV30	TRBJ1-2	NA	NA	13
TGTGCCAGCAGCCAAAGAGGGGCGCGGGAGACTGAAGCTTTCTTT	CASSQRGARETEAFF	TRBV3-1/TRBV3-2	TRBJ1-1	once	NA	15
TGTGCCAGCAGCTCCTACAGGGGGAACACCGGGGAGCTGTTTTTT	CASSSYRGNTGELFF	TRBV11-3	TRBJ2-2	NA	TRBD1	15